Below are 9 T cell receptor beta chains sequenced from a single sample in a study of shared T cell receptors in the human thymus. Some clones are missing from TCRdb's copy, which holds only in-frame ones; the method was immunoSEQ multiplex PCR. Altogether 720,000 or so clones are present, approximately 83% being singletons, with the ten largest covering approximately 0.01%. Separately, the same data were catalogued under a study of human thymus T cells.

The source material was thymocytes. The receptors here all came from a girl less than two years old with a congenital heart defect.

CDR3 amino acids: CASSYSRWGPEAFF. The DNA of the CDR3 is TGTGCCAGCAGTTACTCGAGGTGGGGGCCTGAAGCTTTCTTT. This rearrangement joins TRBV6-5 to TRBJ1-1; perhaps TRBD1 as D (6 bases). The CDR3 covers 14 residues. CDR1 is MNHEY, CDR2 SVGAGI, per germline. Deletions cut 0 bases from V and 6 bases from J, with 11 bases between.

The chain joins TRBV15 to TRBJ1-5, with TRBD1 identical over 9 bases. The ends lost 4 bases at V and 1 base at J; junction bases unmatched: 5. This CDR3 has 16 amino acids. Germline-derived CDR1 and CDR2 are LNHNV and YYDKDF (reference sequence). The CDR3 bases are TGTGCCACCAGCACCGGACAGGGGATCAGCAATCAGCCCCAGCATTTT. This translates into CATSTGQGISNQPQHF.

The chain recombines TRBV2 with TRBJ1-5, with TRBD1 matching over 7 bases. Germline V lookup: CDR1 SNHLY, CDR2 FYNNEI. Germline trimming cut 3 bases from V and 6 bases from J; bases unmatched to any gene: 11. This CDR3 contains 16 residues. The CDR3 loop reads CASSERGRVICQPQHF. The CDR3 coding sequence is TGTGCCAGCAGTGAGAGGGGGCGAGTTATATGTCAGCCCCAGCATTTT.

This chain joins TRBV6-4 and TRBJ2-7; 10 bases fit TRBD1. Trimming took 9 bases from V and 1 from J; bases not matched to a gene: 12. The length of the CDR3 is 16 residues. Per germline, CDR1 MRHNA and CDR2 SNTAGT. The DNA for the CDR3 is TGTGCCAGGAGAAAGGGGACAGGGGCTTATTCCTACGAGCAGTACTTC. Translated, it gives CARRKGTGAYSYEQYF.

The chain combines TRBV2 with TRBJ2-1; D is perhaps TRBD1 (6 bases). This CDR3 comprises 15 residues. CDR1 is SNHLY and CDR2 is FYNNEI in the germline V gene. Trimming left V 1 base short and J 6 bases short, with 13 bases between. The CDR3 DNA reads TGTGCCAGCAGTGAAGTACAGGGTGCGGGCAATGAGCAGTTCTTC. Residues: CASSEVQGAGNEQFF.

This chain connects TRBV6-1 to TRBJ2-1; 12 nucleotides match TRBD2. The CDR3 consists of 18 residues. The germline V gene has CDR1 MNHNS and CDR2 SASEGT. Trimming cost V 3 bases and J 0 bases; bases outside gene matches: 6. The CDR3 nucleotides are TGTGCCAGCAGTGAGTTAGCTAGCGGGGGGGACTCCTACAATGAGCAGTTCTTC. Its protein product is CASSELASGGDSYNEQFF.

V usage is TRBV4-3 and J usage is TRBJ1-3, with D uncertain. V lost 5 bases, J lost 1 base, and 9 bases lay in between. Germline CDR1 LGHNA, CDR2 YSLEER. The CDR3 is made up of 14 amino acids. Here the CDR3 reads CASSGRASGNTIYF. The CDR3 DNA follows: TGCGCCAGCAGCGGGAGGGCATCTGGAAACACCATATATTTT.

This sequence joins TRBV15 and TRBJ1-2; TRBD1 matches at 12 bases. With V trimmed by 2 bases and J by 9 bases, 7 bases remained unmatched. Germline V lookup: CDR1 LNHNV, CDR2 YYDKDF (reference sequence). The length of the CDR3 is 15 residues. In DNA, the CDR3 is TGTGCCACCAGCAGACCCCGGGACAGGGGGCGGAGCTACACCTTC. It is translated as CATSRPRDRGRSYTF.

The chain combines TRBV29-1 with TRBJ1-1, with TRBD1 matching 9 bases. This CDR3 comprises 13 residues. Losses at the gene ends were 7 bases for V and 3 bases for J; bases not matched to a gene: 6. The germline gives CDR1 SQVTM, CDR2 ANQGSEA. This chain's CDR3 is CSAEDRGDTEAFF. The CDR3 region has the DNA TGCAGCGCAGAGGACAGGGGAGACACTGAAGCTTTCTTT.